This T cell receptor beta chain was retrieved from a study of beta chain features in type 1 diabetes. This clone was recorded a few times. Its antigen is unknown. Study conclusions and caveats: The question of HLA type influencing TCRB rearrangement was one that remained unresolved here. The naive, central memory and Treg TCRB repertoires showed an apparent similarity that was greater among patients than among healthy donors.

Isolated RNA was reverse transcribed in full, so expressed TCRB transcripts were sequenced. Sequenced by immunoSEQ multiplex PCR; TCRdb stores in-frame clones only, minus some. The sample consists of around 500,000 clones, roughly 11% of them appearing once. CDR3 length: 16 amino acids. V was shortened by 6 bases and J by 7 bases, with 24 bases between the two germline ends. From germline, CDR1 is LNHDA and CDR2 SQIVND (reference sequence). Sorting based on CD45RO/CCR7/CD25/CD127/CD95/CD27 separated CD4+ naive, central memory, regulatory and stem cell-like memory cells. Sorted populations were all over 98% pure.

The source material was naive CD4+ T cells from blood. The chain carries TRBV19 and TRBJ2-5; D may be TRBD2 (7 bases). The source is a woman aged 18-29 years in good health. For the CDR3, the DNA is TGTGCCAGTAGACCTCCCGGTAGGGGGACTAACGGGACCCAGTACTTC. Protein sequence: CASRPPGRGTNGTQYF.